This T cell receptor beta chain was documented in a study of CD4 T cells in relation to SARS-CoV-2 and coronaviruses. Whole-study context: Two subjects were Hispanic; patients were 7 or 8 males and 4 females.

Sequencing used immunoSEQ multiplex PCR; TCRdb keeps in-frame clones, though not all of them. The sample includes roughly 41,000 clones, approximately 82% seen only once; the top ten take 3.5% to 5%. The CDR3 extends over 16 amino acids. Germline loops: CDR1 SSHAT, CDR2 FNYEAQ (reference sequence). Sorted naive or memory CD4+ cells met CEF peptides for 9 to 11 days. Comments on this clone: Antigen specificity is unknown. One junction end does not reproduce the germline sequence, and a read error may be involved.

Findings and caveats of the study: Pre-pandemic and post-infection samples never came from the same donor.

The TCR was taken from an adult with COVID-19. This chain uses TRBV7-7 with TRBJ2-1; D gene uncertain. Specimen: naive CD4+ T cells from PBMCs, cultured in vitro. Subset denoted: naive CD4+ T cells isolated by negative enrichment. This CDR3 is CASSPLGRSSNNEQFF. CDR3 bases: TGTGCCAGCAGCCCCCTCGGACGCTCCTCCAACAATGAGCAGTTCTTC.